Detailed here is one T cell receptor (beta chain). Its antigen is still unknown. Each donor supplied around 2.3 ml of blood. This entry belongs to a study of monozygotic twins with inflammatory bowel disease. The CDR3 is made up of 15 amino acids. Germline CDR1 reads ENHRY; CDR2 reads SYGVKD. Two rounds of nested PCR, of roughly 15 and 9 cycles, were run on TCRalpha and TCRbeta cDNA. TCRdb reanalyzed the 5' RACE reads, giving one entry per CDR3 protein sequence and no DNA. In total, the table holds approximately 210,000 distinct CDR3 sequences. Broader study findings: Twins with IBD were found to have lower TCRbeta diversity (inverse Simpson) than healthy co-twins.

The sequenced sample was blood. The source is a human donor with ulcerative colitis or Crohn's disease, or a healthy co-twin of an affected twin (not recorded which). This sequence joins TRBV10-3 and TRBJ2-1; TCRdb's D call, TRBD2, is unchecked because there is no DNA. This CDR3 is CAISGTSGGHNEQFF.